Sequencing of this T cell receptor beta chain was carried out in a study of blood T cell repertoires in COVID-19. Across the whole study: Samples came from the United States, Italy and Spain, spanning acute and convalescent COVID-19.

Participant age was 18 to 89 years, and participants resided in 24 US areas. Assignments of participants to cohorts depended upon their own reported clinical history. Method: immunoSEQ multiplex PCR; TCRdb's copy keeps in-frame clones and lacks some. This table has around 330,000 clones, around 85% appearing once. This clone came up once. Different DNA sequences within this sample yield the same CDR3. This CDR3 comprises 13 residues. Germline V gene sequence: CDR1 GTSNPN, CDR2 SVGIG (reference sequence). V lost 2 bases and J lost 4, with 9 bases in between. The chain joins TRBV30 to TRBJ1-5; tentative D call: TRBD1 (6 bases). This clonotype was obtained from a woman aged 25 to 39 who had been exposed to COVID-19. Sequenced: PBMCs or T cells enriched from blood (not recorded which). CDR3 loop: CAWSRDNNQPQHF. The CDR3 DNA sequence: TGTGCCTGGAGTCGGGACAATAATCAGCCCCAGCATTTT.